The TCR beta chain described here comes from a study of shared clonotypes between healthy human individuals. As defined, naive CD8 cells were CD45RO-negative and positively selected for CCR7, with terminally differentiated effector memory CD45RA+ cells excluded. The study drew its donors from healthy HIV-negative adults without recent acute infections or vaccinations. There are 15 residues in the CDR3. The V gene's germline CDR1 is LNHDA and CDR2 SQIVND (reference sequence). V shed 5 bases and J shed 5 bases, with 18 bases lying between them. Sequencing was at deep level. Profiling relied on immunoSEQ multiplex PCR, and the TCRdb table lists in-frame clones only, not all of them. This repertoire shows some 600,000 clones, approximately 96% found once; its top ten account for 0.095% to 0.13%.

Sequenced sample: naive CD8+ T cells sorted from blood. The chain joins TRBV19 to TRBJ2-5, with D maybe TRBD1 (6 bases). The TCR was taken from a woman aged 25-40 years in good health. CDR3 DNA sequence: TGTGCCAGTAGTTTGTTCCTTACAGGGAAGGAGACCCAGTACTTC. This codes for CASSLFLTGKETQYF.